Listed here is a single T cell receptor beta chain. The antigen is unknown. PCR amplification relied on 60 Vbeta primers (plus 13 Jbeta primers). The protocol was immunoSEQ multiplex PCR, while the TCRdb copy is restricted to in-frame clones and leaves out a portion. The table shows some 250,000 clones, with roughly 80% occurring only once. This sample stems from a study of cytomegalovirus exposure and HLA in healthy donors. Study-level findings and limits: Later analysis showed most CMV-associated TCR beta chains appearing HLA-restricted.

This CDR3 has 11 amino acids. Germline CDR1 reads SQVTM; CDR2 reads ANQGSEA. The V call is TRBV29-1, the J call TRBJ2-3, with 8 bases aligning to TRBD2. This clonotype was obtained from a woman in her thirties or forties in good health and CMV-seropositive. The sequenced sample consisted of PBMCs. CDR3: CYAGGADTQYF. The DNA for the CDR3 is TGCTACGCCGGGGGGGCAGATACGCAGTATTTT.